In its sample, the clone carrying this T cell receptor beta chain was seen a few times. From the 5' RACE reads, TCRdb called clonotypes with MiXCR, one entry per CDR3 protein. The table has about 160,000 distinct CDR3 sequences, 25% to 40% seen once. The sample originates from a study of T-cell memory formation after mild COVID-19. The CDR3 loop spans 15 amino acids. Trimming stripped 6 bases from V and 0 bases from J, with 12 bases between. Per the germline V gene, CDR1 is MNHEY and CDR2 is SVGAGI. Sequencing used PBMCs or a T cell subset sorted from them (not recorded which). This sequence joins TRBV6-5 and TRBJ2-4; D may be TRBD2 (5 bases). This sequence was found in an adult woman who had mild COVID-19 (a few samples of this study predate the infection). Cell type and time point are not known. The CDR3 sequence: CASSPRAIAKNIQYF. CDR3 nucleotides: TGTGCCAGCAGCCCGAGGGCAATAGCCAAAAACATTCAGTACTTC.